This T cell receptor (beta chain) was recovered during a study of cytomegalovirus exposure and HLA in healthy donors (dated by TCRdb to about 2017). Context from the whole study: An earlier analysis of about 560 of the donors reported roughly 300 Gb of sequence data and around 100 million unique TCR beta sequences obtained from 150 million to 200 million T cells. An early release covering just under 650 HLA-typed donors comprised around 300 gigabases of sequencing data and approximately 85 million unique TCR sequences. Among the roughly 400 genotyped donors, around 79% belonged to the genetic ancestry cluster associated with self-reported Caucasian donors. The aim of the study was to test whether cataloging public T cell receptors could identify signatures of past pathogen exposure. The T cell repertoires of 666 subjects were profiled by immunosequencing and related to cytomegalovirus serostatus. Along with the 666-subject first cohort, a separate validation cohort of about 110 different subjects was used. The study combined high-throughput TCR immunosequencing, statistical association of individual TCRs with disease status, and machine learning to predict cytomegalovirus infection status. To study patterns of TCR occurrence, a later analysis re-analyzed previously published TCR beta repertoires from 550 to 800 donors and added high-resolution HLA genotyping. Rather than using new phenotypic data, the later analysis identified candidate immune exposures from TCR beta sequences and from how often those sequences occurred across donors. An earlier analysis of approximately 640 of the donors applied high-throughput TCR beta sequencing to assess whether each TCR beta V gene segment acted as functional or pseudogenic. Donor age, sex, ethnicity and CMV serostatus were compiled together with the repertoire data. Genome-wide SNP genotypes for about 60% of the 666 donors were used in a later genetic analysis, which treated that subset as a discovery cohort. All discovery cohort repertoires had been generated on a single sequencing platform. HLA typing covered class I and class II loci at four-digit resolution. The number of typed donors differed by locus: about 620-640 for A, B, C, DRB1 and DQB1; 500 to 550 for DQA1; 606 for DPA1; and about 450 for DPB1. Because of strong linkage in the cohort, roughly five DR-DQ haplotypes were treated as single units for association and clustering. Among some 400 genotyped donors of the cohort, an average of approximately 240,000 unique TCR beta nucleotide sequences was sequenced per donor, of which about 19% were non-productive.

The cohort comprised under 700 healthy bone marrow donors. At the time of sampling, all cohort members were nominally healthy, though unrecorded immune exposures were likely present. The donor was CMV seronegative and was included in the group of over 300 seronegative cohort members. A peripheral blood sample was provided by each donor, and peripheral blood mononuclear cells were used for TCR beta sequencing. Genomic DNA was extracted from the blood cell samples with the Qiagen DNeasy Blood Extraction Kit. The paper's findings and limits, for the study overall: Most CMV-associated TCR beta chains appeared to be HLA-restricted in a later analysis, and the HLA associations seemed to be driven largely by CMV exposure. According to a later analysis, parvovirus B19, influenza, CMV and Epstein-Barr virus appeared linked to several top co-occurrence clusters. Most TCR sequences were seen in very few donors, while some public TCRs were found in many individuals. Because HLA typing was unavailable for some donors at each locus, only the typed subset was used in association tests. In a later genetic analysis, fewer N-insertions in productive TCRs were reported among donors in an Asian-associated ancestry cluster than the roughly 700-donor mean. When HLA alleles, especially DR and DQ, strongly co-occurred, attributing TCR associations to individual alleles was difficult. In an earlier analysis of over 550 of the donors, most TCR beta V segments were observed in productive rearrangements about 87% or about 30% of the time, broadly matching IMGT annotations. Roughly uniform sequencing depth across donors was assumed in presence/absence analyses, although this assumption may not hold. Compared with equally common non-associated chains, HLA-associated TCR beta chains in a later analysis were more clonally expanded and had lower generation probabilities. In vitro tests confirmed that three of the cytomegalovirus-associated TCR beta chains recognize cytomegalovirus antigens. A later analysis found that TCR association rates varied across HLA loci, with DRB1 alleles showing the most associated TCRs and HLA-C alleles the fewest. The study listed around 160 TCR beta chains as associated with cytomegalovirus. A later analysis associated some 17,000 TCR beta sequences with specific HLA alleles at a false discovery rate of 0.05. Linkage disequilibrium might explain the correlated functional status among segregating V segments, but an unknown experimental factor could not be excluded. This cohort had only TCR beta chains sequenced, and the lack of alpha or paired-chain data limited which features could be detected. The earlier analysis of some 540 of the donors excluded some 15 rarely observed V segments, including chromosome 9 orphons, because counts were too low. In a later genetic analysis, a missense DCLRE1C variant was associated with V-gene and J-gene trimming of TCR beta chains, and the association was replicated in an independent cohort. A group of highly shared sequence variants was considered likely to be a technical artifact of the sequencing pipeline. In both the original and validation cohorts, the classifier was reported to diagnose cytomegalovirus status with high specificity and sensitivity. Some IMGT-functional V segments, including TRBV6-2 and TRBV6-3, could not be distinguished by the 87-base-pair reads and were therefore excluded. A further reported finding was that TCR beta sequences accurately predicted the HLA-A and HLA-B alleles for most subjects in the first cohort. According to the authors, the approach could potentially be generalized to other disease states and immunological phenotypes. CMV serostatus was the only immune exposure information available for the cohort.

Details on this clone: There is no known antigen for this receptor. No base quality information exists; no much larger clone differs at one position.

Receptors were amplified or captured by the immunoSEQ multiplex PCR assay. For the multiplex PCR, a mixture combining 60 forward primers for TCR Vbeta segments and 13 reverse primers for TCR Jbeta segments was used. Amplification of the CDR3 region of rearranged TCR beta genes was performed with a multiplex PCR assay on genomic DNA. The amplified TCR beta libraries were sequenced on the Illumina HiSeq System as 87-base-pair reads. The authors' analysis ran thus. In a later analysis, tens of millions of unique TCR beta chains were counted across the 500 to 700 repertoires, and roughly 11 million of these chains were shared by at least two donors. Raw reads were error-corrected and collapsed into unique sequences with a nearest-neighbor algorithm that merged closely related sequences to remove PCR and sequencing errors. To assign V, D and J gene segments, CDR3 sequences were aligned to IMGT reference sequences. For a sequence to be retained, a match of at least six nucleotides to both a V gene segment and a J gene segment was required. Rearrangements were called productive when the CDR3 lacked stop codons and stayed in frame with V and J; all others were non-productive. CDR3 was defined according to IMGT convention as the region running from the second conserved V-encoded cysteine to the conserved J-encoded phenylalanine. In an earlier analysis of 500 to 650 of the donors, sequences lacking an unambiguous match to a single V gene segment were excluded. An earlier analysis of a few hundred of the donors classified V segments as functional when productive rearrangements were above 56.7% and as segregating when the standard deviation between donors was above 5%. A statistical classification framework was built to diagnose cytomegalovirus status from the catalog of TCR beta chain sequences. A later analysis assigned V and J genes by comparing TCR nucleotide sequences with IMGT/GENE-DB human TR gene sequences. Using the TCRdist pipeline, a later analysis assigned CDR3 sequences along with most-parsimonious VDJ recombination scenarios. In a later analysis, every TCR beta chain was defined by the combination of its CDR3 amino acid sequence and its V-gene family, and reads without a unique V-gene family were dropped. In a later analysis, some 600 highly shared, low-generation-probability nucleotide sequences were removed to address suspected cross-contamination and a sequencing artifact. A later analysis calculated a clonal expansion index for each public chain from normalized within-repertoire ranks of inferred template counts. Generation probabilities in a later analysis came from a VDJ recombination model fitted to out-of-frame rearrangements, and those results were checked against IGoR. In a later analysis, TCR-TCR, TCR-HLA and TCR-CMV co-occurrence was scored with hypergeometric tests, and a repertoire-size bias correction was applied to TCR pairs. To estimate false discovery rates, a later analysis permuted the HLA or CMV assignments 20 times. In a later analysis, co-occurring TCRs were grouped using DBSCAN, and TCRdist sequence similarity was added for clustering within HLA-allele-positive subsets. Repertoires with fewer than 30,000 or more than 120,000 public chains, plus five repertoires with anomalous nucleotide sharing, were excluded from co-occurrence clustering. In TCRdb, the immuneACCESS table is reduced to in-frame sequences with V and J assigned. These tables do not hold every clone; where another copy was compared, an unresolved V gene accounts for under half, and the others remain unexplained. V and J calls and clone size are copied from that table; D and trimming were computed from the DNA. This sample lists more than 95,000 clones; 60% to 85% were detected once. The ten largest clones add up to 3.4% of the sample.

V is pared back by 1 base and J by 1 base, with 7 bases lying between the germline termini. From a lookup of the germline V gene, CDR1 and CDR2 are SQVTM and ANQGSEA. The CDR3 runs 13 residues from the cysteine to the phenylalanine. Of all the DNA, just the CDR3 is kept, 39 bases in frame from base 1. The chain uses TRBV29-1 and TRBJ2-5; the D gene is possibly TRBD2, with 6 bases matching. The sample consisted of PBMCs. This receptor was identified in a man aged 30 to 45 in good health and CMV-seronegative. This receptor carries the CDR3 CSVEGRVQETQYF. The DNA reads as follows: TGCAGCGTTGAAGGGAGGGTCCAAGAGACCCAGTACTTC.